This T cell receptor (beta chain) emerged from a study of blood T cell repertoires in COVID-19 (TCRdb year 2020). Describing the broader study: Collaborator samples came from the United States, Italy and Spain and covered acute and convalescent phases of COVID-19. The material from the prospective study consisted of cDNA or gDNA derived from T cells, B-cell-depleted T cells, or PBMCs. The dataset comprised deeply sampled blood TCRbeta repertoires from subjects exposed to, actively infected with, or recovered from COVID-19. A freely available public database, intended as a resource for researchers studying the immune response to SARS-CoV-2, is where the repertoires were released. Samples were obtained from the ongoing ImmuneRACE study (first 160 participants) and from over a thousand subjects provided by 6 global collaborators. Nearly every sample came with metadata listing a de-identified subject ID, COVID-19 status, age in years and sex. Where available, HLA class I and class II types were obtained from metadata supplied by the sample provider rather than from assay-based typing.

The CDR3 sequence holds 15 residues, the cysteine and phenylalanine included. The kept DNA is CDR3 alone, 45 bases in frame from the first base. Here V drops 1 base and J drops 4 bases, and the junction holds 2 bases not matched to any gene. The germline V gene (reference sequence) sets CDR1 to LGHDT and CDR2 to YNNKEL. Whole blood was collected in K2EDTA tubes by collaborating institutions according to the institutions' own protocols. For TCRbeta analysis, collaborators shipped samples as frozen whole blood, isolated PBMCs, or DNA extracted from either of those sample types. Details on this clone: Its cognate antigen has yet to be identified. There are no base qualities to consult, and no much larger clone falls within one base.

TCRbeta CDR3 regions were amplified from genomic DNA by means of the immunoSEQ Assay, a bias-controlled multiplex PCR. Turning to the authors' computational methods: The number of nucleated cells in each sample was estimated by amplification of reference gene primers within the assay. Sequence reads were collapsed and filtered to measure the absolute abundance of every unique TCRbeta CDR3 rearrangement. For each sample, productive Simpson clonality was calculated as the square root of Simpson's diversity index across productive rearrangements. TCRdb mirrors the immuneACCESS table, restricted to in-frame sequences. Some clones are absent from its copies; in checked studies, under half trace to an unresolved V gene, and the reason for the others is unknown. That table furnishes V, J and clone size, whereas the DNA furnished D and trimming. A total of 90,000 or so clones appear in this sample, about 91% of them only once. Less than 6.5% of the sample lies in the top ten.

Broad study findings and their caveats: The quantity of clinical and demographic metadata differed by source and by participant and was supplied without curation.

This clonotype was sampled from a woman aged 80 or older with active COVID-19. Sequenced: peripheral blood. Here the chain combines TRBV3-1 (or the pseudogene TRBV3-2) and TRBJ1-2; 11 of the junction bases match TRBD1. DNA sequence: TGTGCCAGCAGCCAAGCCGGGACAGGGGGCTATGGCTACACCTTC. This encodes CASSQAGTGGYGYTF.